This T cell receptor beta chain was identified during a study of cytomegalovirus exposure and HLA in healthy donors. Findings and caveats of the study: A previous analysis found most TCR beta V segments productive roughly 87% or roughly 30% of the time. Later analysis showed most CMV-associated TCR beta chains appearing HLA-restricted.

Trimming removed 0 bases from V and 2 bases from J, with 9 bases in between. The CDR3 is 15 residues long. CDR1 and CDR2 (germline): SGHDT, YYEEEE. Primers for the PCR totalled 60 Vbeta and 13 Jbeta. The protocol was immunoSEQ multiplex PCR, while the TCRdb copy is restricted to in-frame clones and leaves out a portion. The sample carries just over 95,000 clones, approximately 72% recorded once. In its sample, this clone was seen a few times. Its antigen is undetermined. Source material: PBMCs. This receptor was obtained from a woman in her 40s in good health and CMV-seropositive. The genes are TRBV5-6 and TRBJ1-5; unclear D gene. The CDR3 protein is CASSLGYIGNQPQHF. CDR3 bases: TGTGCCAGCAGCTTGGGGTACATTGGCAATCAGCCCCAGCATTTT. The full variable domain, with the rest looked up from reference TRBV5-6 and TRBJ1-5, is DAGVTQSPTHLIKTRGQQVTLRCSPKSGHDTVSWYQQALGQGPQFIFQYYEEEERQRGNFPDRFSGHQFPNYSSELNVNALLLGDSALYLCASSLGYIGNQPQHFGDGTRLSIL.